This T cell receptor (beta chain) came from a study of blood T cell repertoires in COVID-19. TCRdb's table, derived via immunoSEQ multiplex PCR, lists solely in-frame clones and lacks some. Here the sample spans approximately 150,000 clones, around 80% being singletons. Germline lookup yields CDR1 SGHTA and CDR2 FQGNSA. J was trimmed by 5 bases and V by 7 bases; bases with no gene match: 7. The CDR3 has 14 residues. The sequenced sample consisted of peripheral blood. This chain connects TRBV7-2 to TRBJ2-5; TRBD1 matches at 10 bases. The clonotype originates from a man aged 65-85 years who had recovered from COVID-19. CDR3 in DNA: TGTGCCAGCAACCGGGACAGGGGTCCGGAGACCCAGTACTTC. Encoded protein: CASNRDRGPETQYF.